This is a list of T cell receptor beta chains from one sample in a study of T cells after somatic rescue of genetic block. Sequenced by immunoSEQ multiplex PCR; TCRdb stores in-frame clones only, minus some. The sample includes about 110,000 clones, 85% to 95% of them seen just once. The material sequenced was peripheral blood mononuclear cells (PBMCs). The receptors here all came from a woman aged 18-30 years. The CDR3 runs from the conserved cysteine through the conserved F or W. The order of the fields is D gene, clone size, CDR3 length, V gene, J gene, CDR3 protein, CDR3 DNA. A D gene is named only where the DNA matches it firmly. Rows give clone size only sometimes, using once, few, many, or a class for an expanded clone.

>-|-|11|TRBV18|TRBJ1-1
CASSPDTEAFF
TGTGCCAGCTCACCGGACACTGAAGCTTTCTTT
>TRBD2|-|17|TRBV10-2|TRBJ2-2
CASLGTSGVTNTGELFF
TGCGCCAGTCTAGGGACTAGCGGGGTTACGAACACCGGGGAGCTGTTTTTT
>-|once|15|TRBV4-1|TRBJ2-1
CASSQIFGVYNEQFF
TGCGCCAGCAGCCAAATCTTTGGGGTATACAATGAGCAGTTCTTC
>TRBD1|-|15|TRBV6-5|TRBJ1-1
CASSYSYRGNTEAFF
TGTGCCAGCAGTTACTCGTACAGGGGGAACACTGAAGCTTTCTTT
>-|-|14|TRBV6-4|TRBJ1-3
CASRNDRNGNTIYF
TGTGCCAGCAGGAACGACAGAAATGGAAACACCATATATTTT
>-|-|16|TRBV19|TRBJ2-5
CASSIFRDPFQETQYF
TGTGCCAGTAGTATTTTTCGGGACCCGTTCCAAGAGACCCAGTACTTC
>TRBD1|-|13|TRBV6-5|TRBJ2-7
CAGSSGTDYEQYF
TGTGCCGGCAGTTCCGGGACAGACTACGAGCAGTACTTC
>TRBD1|-|16|TRBV9|TRBJ1-6
CASSVDHRGNDSPLHF
TGTGCCAGCAGCGTAGATCACAGGGGTAACGATTCACCCCTCCACTTT
>-|-|13|TRBV30|TRBJ1-3
CAWSVAGGNTIYF
TGTGCCTGGAGTGTGGCTGGCGGAAACACCATATATTTT
>-|-|12|TRBV5-1|TRBJ2-7
CASTPGGNEQYF
TGCGCCAGCACTCCAGGCGGAAACGAGCAGTACTTC
>TRBD2|-|15|TRBV7-2|TRBJ2-7
CASSPRLAGGPEQYF
TGTGCCAGCAGCCCCCGACTAGCGGGGGGGCCCGAGCAGTACTTC
>-|-|15|TRBV7-3|TRBJ2-7
CASSLQGSGSYEQYF
TGTGCCAGCAGCTTACAGGGCTCAGGCTCCTACGAGCAGTACTTC
>-|-|14|TRBV19|TRBJ2-7
CASSWGLLSYEQYF
TGTGCCAGTAGTTGGGGACTCCTCTCCTACGAGCAGTACTTC
>-|-|15|TRBV5-4|TRBJ2-1
CASSLKEGFDNEQFF
TGTGCCAGCAGCTTGAAGGAAGGCTTCGACAATGAGCAGTTCTTC
>TRBD1|-|15|TRBV7-9|TRBJ1-1
CASSPRQGKNTEAFF
TGTGCCAGCAGCCCGCGACAGGGAAAGAACACTGAAGCTTTCTTT
>-|few|11|TRBV7-2|TRBJ1-1
CASSLGRTAFF
TGTGCCAGCAGCTTAGGCAGGACGGCTTTCTTT
>-|-|12|TRBV7-9|TRBJ1-2
CASSLQNYGYTF
TGTGCCAGCAGCTTGCAGAACTATGGCTACACCTTC
>-|-|14|TRBV6-1|TRBJ1-5
CASSGAGGNQPQHF
TGTGCCAGCAGTGGAGCTGGGGGCAATCAGCCCCAGCATTTT
>TRBD1|-|13|TRBV30|TRBJ1-6
CALQGDLNSPLHF
TGTGCCTTACAGGGGGATTTGAATTCACCCCTCCACTTT
>TRBD2|-|16|TRBV4-2|TRBJ2-5
CASSQDPGTGGETQYF
TGTGCCAGCAGCCAAGATCCCGGGACGGGGGGAGAGACCCAGTACTTC
>-|-|19|TRBV4-2|TRBJ2-6
CASSQDPPDWSSGANVLTF
TGTGCCAGCAGCCAAGATCCCCCAGACTGGAGCTCTGGGGCCAACGTCCTGACTTTC
>-|-|12|TRBV9|TRBJ2-1
CASSPGDNEQFF
TGTGCCAGCAGCCCCGGAGACAATGAGCAGTTCTTC
>TRBD1|-|14|TRBV2|TRBJ1-1
CASSGQGRGTEAFF
TGTGCCAGCAGTGGACAGGGGCGAGGGACTGAAGCTTTCTTT
>-|-|15|TRBV7-3|TRBJ1-1
CASSLTLVRNTEAFF
TGTGCCAGCAGCTTAACGTTAGTCCGGAACACTGAAGCTTTCTTT
>TRBD1|once|15|TRBV7-2|TRBJ2-2
CASSSTGGDTGELFF
TGTGCCAGCAGCTCAACAGGGGGCGACACCGGGGAGCTGTTTTTT
>-|-|14|TRBV19|TRBJ2-2
CASSVFGGSGELFF
TGTGCCAGTAGTGTATTTGGGGGGTCCGGGGAGCTGTTTTTT
>TRBD1|-|14|TRBV18|TRBJ1-1
CASSSTGKNTEAFF
TGTGCCAGCTCGTCGACAGGGAAGAACACTGAAGCTTTCTTT
>-|-|17|TRBV4-1|TRBJ1-4
CASSSRDAGVTDEKLFF
TGCGCCAGCAGCTCCCGGGACGCCGGGGTCACGGATGAAAAACTGTTTTTT
>TRBD1|-|14|TRBV5-1|TRBJ2-5
CASTNPTGTETQYF
TGCGCCAGCACTAATCCGACAGGGACGGAGACCCAGTACTTC
>-|-|13|TRBV7-2|TRBJ1-1
CASSLVGQIEAFF
TGTGCCAGCAGCTTAGTCGGACAAATTGAAGCTTTCTTT
>-|-|14|TRBV30|TRBJ2-7
CACTKKTGDRGQYF
TGTGCCTGCACAAAAAAGACAGGAGACCGGGGTCAGTACTTC
>-|-|12|TRBV5-6|TRBJ2-7
CASSLRAVEQYF
TGTGCCAGCAGCTTACGGGCGGTAGAGCAGTACTTC
>-|-|13|TRBV30|TRBJ1-2
CAWQKRANYGYTF
TGTGCCTGGCAAAAGAGGGCTAACTATGGCTACACCTTC
>TRBD1|-|16|TRBV12-5|TRBJ1-4
CASGSGQGGGGEKLFF
TGTGCTAGTGGTTCGGGACAGGGGGGAGGTGGTGAAAAACTGTTTTTT
>TRBD2|-|17|TRBV5-1|TRBJ2-5
CASSLGSTSPNKETQYF
TGCGCCAGCAGCTTGGGATCGACTAGCCCTAACAAAGAGACCCAGTACTTC
>-|once|13|TRBV19|TRBJ2-7
CASSEQVYYEQYF
TGTGCCAGTAGTGAACAGGTTTACTACGAGCAGTACTTC
>-|-|13|TRBV6-1|TRBJ1-2
CASSPSGADGYTF
TGTGCCAGCTCCCCGTCGGGGGCTGATGGCTACACCTTC